Each of the 5 T cell receptor beta chains below was sequenced from the same sample in a study of T-cell memory formation after mild COVID-19. MiXCR, run by TCRdb on the 5' RACE reads, gives a single entry per CDR3 protein. The sample lists 300,000 to 400,000 distinct CDR3 sequences, approximately 15% occurring once. The material sequenced was PBMCs or a T cell subset sorted from them (not recorded which). These receptors were collected from a man between 18 and 29 years old who had mild COVID-19 (a few samples of this study predate the infection). Cell type and time point are not known.

The genes are TRBV9 and TRBJ1-2, with TRBD1 identical over 9 bases. The CDR3 totals 14 residues. V lost 3 bases and J lost 4; bases outside the gene matches: 4. Germline CDR1 is SGDLS and CDR2 is YYNGEE. CDR3 loop: CASSGTGGLYGYTF. In DNA form, the CDR3 reads TGTGCCAGCAGCGGTACAGGGGGCCTCTATGGCTACACCTTC.

This clonotype was picked up many times. The chain uses TRBV4-1 and TRBJ2-3; D possibly uses TRBD1 or TRBD2 (5 bases each). There are 16 residues in the CDR3. Germline V gene lookup returns CDR1 MGHRA and CDR2 YSYEKL. V lost 1 base to trimming and J lost 5 bases, with 16 bases between them. This CDR3 reads CASSQGGTGLRDTQYF. Written as DNA, the CDR3 is TGCGCCAGCAGCCAAGGTGGGACGGGGCTAAGAGATACGCAGTATTTT.

The rearrangement links TRBV7-9 to TRBJ1-5; weak D call: TRBD1 (6 bases). Between the trimmed V and J ends, which lost 8 bases and 7 bases, there was a span of 15 bases. Germline V gene sequence: CDR1 SEHNR, CDR2 FQNEAQ (reference sequence). The CDR3 consists of 13 residues. Here the CDR3 reads CASSKLQGQPQHF. The CDR3 coding sequence is TGTGCCAGCTCGAAATTACAGGGCCAGCCCCAGCATTTT.

The chain links TRBV29-1 to TRBJ2-1; 9 bases fit TRBD2. Germline V lookup: CDR1 SQVTM, CDR2 ANQGSEA. V dropped 4 bases and J dropped 6; count of bases not matched to a gene: 1. The CDR3 runs to 12 residues. CDR3 sequence: CSVGRGGNEQFF. The CDR3 DNA sequence: TGCAGCGTTGGGCGGGGGGGCAATGAGCAGTTCTTC.

The rearrangement uses TRBV4-1 and TRBJ2-6; D is unresolved. CDR3 size: 16 residues. V was clipped by 0 bases and J by 0 bases, with 6 bases between them. Germline V gene data show CDR1 as MGHRA and CDR2 as YSYEKL. CDR3 bases: TGCGCCAGCAGCCAAGATAGGAGCTCTGGGGCCAACGTCCTGACTTTC. It is translated as CASSQDRSSGANVLTF.